These T cell receptor beta chains were read from a single sample in a study of blood T cells in healthy people across ages. TCRdb re-called the 5' RACE reads through MiXCR, storing one row per CDR3 protein. The sample contains 1.5 million to 2 million distinct CDR3 sequences, almost 35% of which appear only once. The source material was blood. Receptors originate from a woman aged 25 to 39 in good health. Both conserved end residues are part of each CDR3. D genes are given only for firm matches. Size values are once, few and many counts, or a class for expanded clones, and some rows have none.

J gene | D gene | V gene | clone size | CDR3 protein | CDR3 DNA
TRBJ2-5 | - | TRBV12-3/TRBV12-4 | many | CASSLNVAETQYF | TGTGCCAGCAGTTTAAATGTAGCGGAGACCCAGTACTTC
TRBJ2-7 | TRBD1 | TRBV9 | many | CASSAGQGNYEQYF | TGTGCCAGCAGCGCCGGACAGGGGAACTACGAGCAGTACTTC
TRBJ2-1 | - | TRBV7-9 | - | CASSNGGTVNSQFF | TGTGCCAGCAGTAATGGAGGGACAGTCAATTCCCAGTTCTTC
TRBJ2-7 | - | TRBV6-5 | - | CASKPADIYEQYF | TGTGCCAGCAAACCGGCAGATATCTACGAGCAGTACTTC
TRBJ2-1 | TRBD2 | TRBV12-3/TRBV12-4 | - | CASTADDGTSGPRDRFF | TGTGCCAGCACCGCGGACGACGGGACTAGCGGACCGAGGGATCGGTTCTTC
TRBJ2-7 | - | TRBV4-1 | many | CASSLTSSLYEQYF | TGCGCCAGCAGCCTGACTAGTTCCCTCTACGAGCAGTACTTC
TRBJ2-5 | - | TRBV20-1 | few | CSASPRGHEETQYF | TGCAGTGCTAGTCCTCGGGGGCATGAAGAGACCCAGTACTTC
TRBJ2-5 | - | TRBV20-1 | - | CSAVLPQETQYF | TGCAGTGCTGTTCTCCCACAAGAGACCCAGTACTTC
TRBJ2-5 | - | TRBV7-6 | - | CASSTAAGVETQYF | TGTGCCAGCAGCACGGCGGCAGGGGTAGAGACCCAGTACTTC
TRBJ1-1 | - | TRBV20-1 | few | CSATQRLGNTEAFF | TGCAGTGCCACCCAGAGGCTTGGGAACACTGAAGCTTTCTTT
TRBJ2-3 | TRBD2 | TRBV29-1 | many | CSVQLAGGDTQYF | TGCAGCGTTCAACTAGCGGGAGGAGATACGCAGTATTTT
TRBJ2-1 | TRBD2 | TRBV7-3 | once | CASSLKRSSGGAHEQFF | TGTGCCAGCAGCTTAAAGCGCTCTAGCGGGGGGGCACATGAGCAGTTCTTC
TRBJ2-3 | - | TRBV6-1 | - | CASSLLSPGSSTDTQYF | TGTGCCAGCAGCCTCCTATCACCCGGGTCTAGCACAGATACGCAGTATTTT
TRBJ2-3 | TRBD2 | TRBV10-3 | few | CAIRTSGANTDTQYF | TGTGCCATCAGGACTAGCGGGGCAAACACGGATACGCAGTATTTT
TRBJ2-7 | - | TRBV28 | - | CASSLRDRGRDYEQYF | TGTGCCAGCAGTTTACGCGACCGGGGGAGAGACTACGAGCAGTACTTC
TRBJ1-6 | - | TRBV6-1 | - | CASRHPTGRGTPLHF | TGTGCCAGCAGGCACCCAACAGGGCGGGGGACACCCCTCCACTTT
TRBJ1-5 | - | TRBV5-1 | - | CASSLMAGSNQPQHF | TGCGCCAGCAGCTTGATGGCCGGCAGCAATCAGCCCCAGCATTTT
TRBJ2-7 | - | TRBV20-1 | many | CSAAQGYEQYF | TGCAGTGCTGCGCAGGGTTACGAGCAGTACTTC
TRBJ2-1 | - | TRBV6-2/TRBV6-3 | few | CASSYYSYNEQFF | TGTGCCAGCAGTTACTACTCCTACAATGAGCAGTTCTTC
TRBJ2-7 | TRBD2 | TRBV4-2 | few | CASSHGTSRSYEQYF | TGTGCCAGCAGCCACGGGACTAGCCGATCCTACGAGCAGTACTTC
TRBJ2-7 | - | TRBV28 | - | CASSRHNSYEQYF | TGTGCCAGCAGTAGACATAACTCCTACGAGCAGTACTTC
TRBJ1-1 | TRBD1 | TRBV2 | few | CASSWTGTNTEAFF | TGTGCCAGCAGTTGGACAGGAACGAACACTGAAGCTTTCTTT
TRBJ1-2 | - | TRBV29-1 | - | CSAGGAYGYTF | TGCAGCGCGGGCGGAGCCTATGGCTACACCTTC
TRBJ2-1 | - | TRBV4-2 | - | CASSQDGRSPYNEQFF | TGTGCCAGCAGCCAAGATGGGAGGAGCCCCTACAATGAGCAGTTCTTC
TRBJ2-1 | - | TRBV7-9 | - | CASSLVSIEQFF | TGTGCCAGCAGCTTAGTATCTATTGAGCAGTTCTTC
TRBJ2-6 | - | TRBV18 | - | CAGSLAVSGANVLTF | TGTGCCGGCTCACTAGCCGTCTCTGGGGCCAACGTCCTGACTTTC
TRBJ2-1 | - | TRBV21-1 | - | CASSKGISGGAYNEQFF | TGTGCCAGCAGCAAAGGGATAAGCGGGGGAGCCTACAATGAGCAGTTCTTC
TRBJ2-2 | - | TRBV6-5 | - | CASSRHRETGELFF | TGTGCCAGCAGTCGGCACAGGGAAACCGGGGAGCTGTTTTTT
TRBJ2-5 | - | TRBV20-1 | few | CSAILPSYQETRYF | TGCAGTGCTATCCTTCCAAGCTACCAAGAGACCCGGTACTTC
TRBJ1-5 | - | TRBV27 | few | CASSFRGVEKGNQPQHF | TGTGCCAGCAGTTTTAGGGGGGTCGAGAAGGGCAATCAGCCCCAGCATTTT
TRBJ2-5 | TRBD2 | TRBV5-6 | - | CASSFFTSGSYQETQYF | TGTGCCAGCAGCTTTTTCACTAGCGGGAGCTACCAAGAGACCCAGTACTTC
TRBJ1-5 | - | TRBV20-1 | few | CSARDGGGIQPQHF | TGCAGTGCTAGAGATGGCGGGGGGATTCAGCCCCAGCATTTT
TRBJ2-1 | TRBD2 | TRBV7-2 | - | CASSLAAGGPDEQFF | TGTGCCAGCAGCTTAGCGGCGGGAGGGCCGGATGAGCAGTTCTTC
TRBJ1-2 | - | TRBV20-1 | few | CSARQGQGYTF | TGCAGTGCTAGACAGGGTCAAGGCTACACCTTC
TRBJ2-3 | - | TRBV5-1 | - | CASAQVSLTDTQYF | TGCGCCAGCGCGCAAGTGTCCCTCACAGATACGCAGTATTTT
TRBJ1-2 | TRBD1 | TRBV10-3 | many | CAISEGTVTNAGYTF | TGTGCCATCAGTGAGGGGACAGTGACCAATGCTGGCTACACCTTC
TRBJ2-3 | - | TRBV20-1 | - | CSPQRGSGTDTRYF | TGCAGTCCTCAAAGGGGCAGTGGCACAGATACGCGGTATTTT
TRBJ1-4 | - | TRBV3-1 | - | CASSRGDGGLFF | TGTGCCAGCAGTCGCGGGGACGGGGGACTGTTTTTT
TRBJ1-5 | - | TRBV12-3/TRBV12-4 | - | CASSRTPEVNQPQHF | TGTGCCAGCAGCCGGACGCCGGAGGTTAATCAGCCCCAGCATTTT
TRBJ2-3 | - | TRBV5-1 | few | CASALSSTDTQYF | TGCGCCAGCGCCCTCTCTAGCACAGATACGCAGTATTTT
TRBJ2-5 | - | TRBV3-1 | - | CASSPEQREETQYF | TGTGCCAGCAGCCCCGAGCAGCGGGAAGAGACCCAGTACTTC
TRBJ1-2 | - | TRBV5-1 | - | CASSLAGTGGPYGYTF | TGCGCCAGCAGCTTGGCCGGGACGGGGGGCCCCTATGGCTACACCTTC
TRBJ2-1 | - | TRBV11-2 | few | CASSPSAGGPDEQFF | TGTGCCAGCAGCCCGTCGGCAGGGGGGCCGGATGAGCAGTTCTTC
TRBJ2-1 | - | TRBV4-1 | many | CASSQDFSHPSYNEQFF | TGCGCCAGCAGCCAAGATTTCAGCCACCCCTCCTACAATGAGCAGTTCTTC
TRBJ2-1 | - | TRBV6-6 | - | CASKSPYNEQFF | TGTGCCAGCAAATCCCCCTACAATGAGCAGTTCTTC
TRBJ2-1 | - | TRBV20-1 | few | CSANDRYYNEQFF | TGCAGTGCGAATGACAGGTATTACAATGAGCAGTTCTTC